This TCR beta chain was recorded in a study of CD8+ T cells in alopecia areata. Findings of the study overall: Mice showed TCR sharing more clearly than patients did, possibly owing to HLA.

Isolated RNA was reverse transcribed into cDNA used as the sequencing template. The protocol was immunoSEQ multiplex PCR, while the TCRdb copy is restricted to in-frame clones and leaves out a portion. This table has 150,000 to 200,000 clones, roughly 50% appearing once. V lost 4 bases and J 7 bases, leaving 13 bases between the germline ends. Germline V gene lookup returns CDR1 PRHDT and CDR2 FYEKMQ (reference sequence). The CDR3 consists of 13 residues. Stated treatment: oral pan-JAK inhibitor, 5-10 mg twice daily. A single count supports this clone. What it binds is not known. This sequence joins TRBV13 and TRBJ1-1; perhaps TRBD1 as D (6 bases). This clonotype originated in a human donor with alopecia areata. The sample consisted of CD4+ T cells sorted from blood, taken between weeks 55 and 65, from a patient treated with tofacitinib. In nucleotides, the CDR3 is TGTGCCAGCAGCTCACAGGGAAGGGATGAAGCTTTCTTT. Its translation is CASSSQGRDEAFF.